Listed below are T cell receptor beta chains from one sample, sequenced in a study of cytomegalovirus exposure and HLA in healthy donors. The data were produced by immunoSEQ multiplex PCR, yet TCRdb's version contains in-frame clones alone and is incomplete. In the table there are some 240,000 clones, 92% of which are singletons. The material sequenced was PBMCs. The receptors come from a girl aged 2-10 years in good health and CMV-seronegative. Each CDR3 is given without its conserved first and last residue. Clone size appears in some rows only: once, few, many, or a class for an expanded clone.

J gene: TRBJ1-2; CDR3 length: 11; clone size: once; V gene: TRBV7-9; CDR3 protein: ASSPRGDYGYT
J gene: TRBJ1-1; CDR3 length: 11; clone size: -; V gene: TRBV27; CDR3 protein: ASRQDRNTEAF
J gene: TRBJ2-1; CDR3 length: 14; clone size: -; V gene: TRBV7-8; CDR3 protein: ASSYPGGRTYNEQF
J gene: TRBJ1-4; CDR3 length: 13; clone size: -; V gene: TRBV6-6; CDR3 protein: ASSYSRTLNEKLF
J gene: TRBJ1-3; CDR3 length: 18; clone size: -; V gene: TRBV5-8; CDR3 protein: ASSAWIVRGYSPSGNTIY
J gene: TRBJ1-1; CDR3 length: 11; clone size: once; V gene: TRBV29-1; CDR3 protein: SAPQGVGTEAF
J gene: TRBJ2-3; CDR3 length: 15; clone size: -; V gene: TRBV27; CDR3 protein: ASSLSRLAGSADTQY
J gene: TRBJ2-7; CDR3 length: 11; clone size: -; V gene: TRBV18; CDR3 protein: ASSPLDRDEQY
J gene: TRBJ2-7; CDR3 length: 16; clone size: -; V gene: TRBV4-1; CDR3 protein: ASSQLGLAVPRPYEQY
J gene: TRBJ2-3; CDR3 length: 11; clone size: once; V gene: TRBV28; CDR3 protein: ASSRGTSGGQY
J gene: TRBJ2-5; CDR3 length: 14; clone size: -; V gene: TRBV2; CDR3 protein: ASSEGLAGAQETQY
J gene: TRBJ2-5; CDR3 length: 15; clone size: -; V gene: TRBV7-8; CDR3 protein: ASSLARFGRVVETQY
J gene: TRBJ2-1; CDR3 length: 16; clone size: -; V gene: TRBV19; CDR3 protein: ASSMYPVAGGSYNEQF
J gene: TRBJ2-7; CDR3 length: 10; clone size: -; V gene: TRBV21-1; CDR3 protein: ARRDRGYEQY
J gene: TRBJ2-5; CDR3 length: 15; clone size: -; V gene: TRBV7-8; CDR3 protein: ASSFVGLAETQETQY
J gene: TRBJ1-1; CDR3 length: 11; clone size: -; V gene: TRBV30; CDR3 protein: AWSAIPGTEAF
J gene: TRBJ2-6; CDR3 length: 13; clone size: -; V gene: TRBV5-6; CDR3 protein: ASSYRASGANVLT
J gene: TRBJ2-7; CDR3 length: 12; clone size: -; V gene: TRBV6-5; CDR3 protein: ASRKGLAGGEQY
J gene: -; CDR3 length: 13; clone size: -; V gene: TRBV6-5; CDR3 protein: ASRGKAGSSYEQY
J gene: TRBJ1-2; CDR3 length: 14; clone size: -; V gene: TRBV14; CDR3 protein: ASSQARLTGYYGYT
J gene: TRBJ2-7; CDR3 length: 14; clone size: -; V gene: TRBV7-9; CDR3 protein: ASSTSGQISSYEQY
J gene: TRBJ1-1; CDR3 length: 12; clone size: -; V gene: TRBV5-1; CDR3 protein: ASSLVGQGAEAF
J gene: TRBJ1-5; CDR3 length: 13; clone size: -; V gene: TRBV28; CDR3 protein: ASSLSQGSNQPQH
J gene: TRBJ1-2; CDR3 length: 12; clone size: -; V gene: TRBV30; CDR3 protein: AWSASLNEDGYT
J gene: TRBJ2-1; CDR3 length: 14; clone size: -; V gene: TRBV7-9; CDR3 protein: ASTLVSGRSYNEQF
J gene: TRBJ2-4; CDR3 length: 12; clone size: -; V gene: TRBV30; CDR3 protein: AWRSKGAADIQY
J gene: TRBJ1-5; CDR3 length: 16; clone size: -; V gene: TRBV4-1; CDR3 protein: ASSQVGGTGVDNQPQH
J gene: TRBJ2-7; CDR3 length: 13; clone size: -; V gene: TRBV5-4; CDR3 protein: ASSLDGTATYEQY
J gene: TRBJ2-2; CDR3 length: 14; clone size: -; V gene: TRBV2; CDR3 protein: ASIIVGPSGTGELF
J gene: TRBJ2-7; CDR3 length: 15; clone size: -; V gene: TRBV27; CDR3 protein: ASSLSLGLAGGYEQY
J gene: TRBJ1-4; CDR3 length: 12; clone size: -; V gene: TRBV19; CDR3 protein: ASSAGQSTEKLF
J gene: TRBJ1-3; CDR3 length: 14; clone size: -; V gene: TRBV10-3; CDR3 protein: AISTAGISSGNTIY
J gene: TRBJ2-7; CDR3 length: 11; clone size: -; V gene: TRBV28; CDR3 protein: ASNAGDSYEQY
J gene: TRBJ1-1; CDR3 length: 10; clone size: -; V gene: TRBV2; CDR3 protein: ARRAGPTEAF
J gene: TRBJ2-7; CDR3 length: 11; clone size: once; V gene: TRBV7-9; CDR3 protein: ASSLGGSTKQY
J gene: TRBJ2-7; CDR3 length: 10; clone size: -; V gene: TRBV10-1; CDR3 protein: ASSESTYEQY
J gene: TRBJ2-3; CDR3 length: 14; clone size: -; V gene: TRBV9; CDR3 protein: ASSDERGGLKDTQY
J gene: TRBJ1-5; CDR3 length: 14; clone size: -; V gene: TRBV6-5; CDR3 protein: ASSSAGTHSNQPQH
J gene: TRBJ2-7; CDR3 length: 13; clone size: -; V gene: TRBV11-2; CDR3 protein: ASSLTGRGGYEQY
J gene: TRBJ1-2; CDR3 length: 12; clone size: -; V gene: TRBV28; CDR3 protein: ASSQQGGTYGYT
J gene: TRBJ2-7; CDR3 length: 11; clone size: -; V gene: TRBV29-1; CDR3 protein: SVVAGVIYEQY
J gene: TRBJ1-5; CDR3 length: 19; clone size: -; V gene: TRBV2; CDR3 protein: ASSAIPTGGPPIYSNQPQH
J gene: TRBJ2-7; CDR3 length: 14; clone size: -; V gene: TRBV2; CDR3 protein: ASSAEANRYSYEQY
J gene: TRBJ2-3; CDR3 length: 12; clone size: -; V gene: TRBV5-1; CDR3 protein: ASVASAGTDTQY
J gene: TRBJ2-7; CDR3 length: 14; clone size: -; V gene: TRBV27; CDR3 protein: ASSFVSGRARREQY
J gene: TRBJ2-7; CDR3 length: 13; clone size: -; V gene: TRBV6-5; CDR3 protein: ASSPGTSAIYEQY
J gene: TRBJ2-5; CDR3 length: 12; clone size: -; V gene: TRBV5-4; CDR3 protein: ASSTLAGAGEQY
J gene: TRBJ2-7; CDR3 length: 14; clone size: -; V gene: TRBV6-5; CDR3 protein: ASSYSRAGGTYEQY
J gene: TRBJ1-5; CDR3 length: 11; clone size: -; V gene: TRBV29-1; CDR3 protein: SAGGGERQPQH
J gene: TRBJ2-5; CDR3 length: 12; clone size: -; V gene: TRBV5-5; CDR3 protein: ASSLSEGWETQY
J gene: TRBJ2-7; CDR3 length: 13; clone size: -; V gene: TRBV5-4; CDR3 protein: ASSLAGTGTYEQY
J gene: TRBJ1-2; CDR3 length: 12; clone size: few; V gene: TRBV4-2; CDR3 protein: ASSQAGSPYGYT
J gene: TRBJ1-4; CDR3 length: 13; clone size: -; V gene: TRBV6-1; CDR3 protein: ASMPSVGAGEKLF
J gene: TRBJ2-3; CDR3 length: 10; clone size: -; V gene: TRBV13; CDR3 protein: ASSSATDTQY
J gene: TRBJ2-3; CDR3 length: 15; clone size: -; V gene: TRBV7-2; CDR3 protein: ASSFMWPTVSTDTQY
J gene: TRBJ1-1; CDR3 length: 10; clone size: -; V gene: TRBV30; CDR3 protein: AWGTGVTEAF
J gene: TRBJ2-7; CDR3 length: 11; clone size: -; V gene: TRBV19; CDR3 protein: ASSIRVSYEQY
J gene: TRBJ2-3; CDR3 length: 13; clone size: -; V gene: TRBV9; CDR3 protein: ASSVESGGTDTQY
J gene: TRBJ2-7; CDR3 length: 12; clone size: -; V gene: TRBV10-2; CDR3 protein: ASRLAGDLYEQY
J gene: TRBJ1-5; CDR3 length: 11; clone size: -; V gene: TRBV27; CDR3 protein: ASSLGSGQPQH